This TCR beta chain was retrieved from a study of blood T cell repertoires in COVID-19. Trimming took off 4 bases at V and 6 bases at J, with 22 bases between the two ends. Germline V gives CDR1 SGHDT, CDR2 YYEEEE. The CDR3 runs to 17 residues. This clone was observed once. Profiled with immunoSEQ multiplex PCR; TCRdb holds only in-frame clones, not every one. Of about 190,000 clones in the sample, 70% to 85% were seen once. The source is a woman between 50 and 59 years old with acute or convalescent COVID-19. Material: peripheral blood. The V call is TRBV5-6, the J call TRBJ2-2; possible D gene TRBD2, 7 bases. CDR3 in amino acids: CASSGRRQRGGAGELFF. For the CDR3, the DNA is TGTGCCAGCAGCGGGCGGAGACAGCGAGGGGGGGCCGGGGAGCTGTTTTTT.